This entry lists 2 T cell receptor beta chains sequenced from one sample in a study of early T cells in non-severe SARS-CoV-2 infection. TCRdb itself ran the 5' RACE reads through MiXCR, one entry per CDR3 protein. The repertoire holds tens of thousands of distinct CDR3 sequences, with over 7% as singletons. Sample: whole blood. The receptors were sampled from an adult who was a healthcare worker with PCR-confirmed SARS-CoV-2 infection or an uninfected control (not recorded which).

This chain links TRBV29-1 with TRBJ2-2; possible D gene TRBD1, 6 bases. The CDR3 consists of 12 residues. Per germline, CDR1 SQVTM and CDR2 ANQGSEA. Trimming removed 2 bases at V and 5 bases at J, with 6 bases between. Here the CDR3 reads CSVERGTGELFF. Written as DNA, the CDR3 is TGCAGCGTTGAAAGGGGGACCGGGGAGCTGTTTTTT.

Many counts were recorded for this clonotype. The rearrangement uses TRBV12-3 or TRBV12-4 and TRBJ1-6; TRBD1 might be the D (5 bases). CDR3 length: 14 amino acids. The V and J ends lost 7 bases and 2 bases respectively, with 9 bases between them. CDR3 sequence reads: CASNMGPYNSPLHF. DNA of the CDR3: TGTGCCAGCAATATGGGACCCTATAATTCACCCCTCCACTTT.